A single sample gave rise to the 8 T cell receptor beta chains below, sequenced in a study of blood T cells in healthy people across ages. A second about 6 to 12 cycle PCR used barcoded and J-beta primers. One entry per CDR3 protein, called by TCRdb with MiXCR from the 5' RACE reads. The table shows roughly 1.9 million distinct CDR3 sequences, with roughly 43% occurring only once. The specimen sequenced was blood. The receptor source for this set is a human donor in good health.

The CDR3 reads CASSPYQGPPGTGELFF. In nucleotides, the CDR3 is TGTGCCAGCAGCCCCTATCAGGGGCCTCCGGGTACCGGGGAGCTGTTTTTT. V usage is TRBV9 and J usage is TRBJ2-2, with D possibly TRBD1 on 6 matching bases. CDR1 and CDR2 from the germline V gene are SGDLS and YYNGEE. The V gene lost 4 bases and the J gene lost 5 bases, with 21 bases spanning the gap. CDR3 length: 17 residues.

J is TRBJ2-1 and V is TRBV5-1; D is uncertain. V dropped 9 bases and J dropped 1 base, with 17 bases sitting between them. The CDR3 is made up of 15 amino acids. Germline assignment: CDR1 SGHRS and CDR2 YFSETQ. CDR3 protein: CATTLNGESYNEQFF. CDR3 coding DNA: TGCGCCACCACCCTGAACGGAGAATCCTACAATGAGCAGTTCTTC.

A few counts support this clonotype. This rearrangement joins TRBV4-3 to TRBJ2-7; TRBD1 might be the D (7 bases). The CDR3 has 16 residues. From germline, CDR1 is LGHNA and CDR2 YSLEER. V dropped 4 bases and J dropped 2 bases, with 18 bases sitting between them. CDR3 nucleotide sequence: TGCGCCAGCAGCCCACAGCCAGGGGGGCAGCCCTACGAGCAGTACTTC. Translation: CASSPQPGGQPYEQYF.

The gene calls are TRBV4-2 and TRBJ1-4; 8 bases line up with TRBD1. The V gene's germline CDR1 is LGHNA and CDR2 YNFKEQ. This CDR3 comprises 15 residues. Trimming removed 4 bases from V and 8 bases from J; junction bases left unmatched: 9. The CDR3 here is CASSLPGQGSEKLFF. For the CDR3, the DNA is TGTGCCAGCAGCCTTCCCGGACAGGGCAGCGAAAAACTGTTTTTT.

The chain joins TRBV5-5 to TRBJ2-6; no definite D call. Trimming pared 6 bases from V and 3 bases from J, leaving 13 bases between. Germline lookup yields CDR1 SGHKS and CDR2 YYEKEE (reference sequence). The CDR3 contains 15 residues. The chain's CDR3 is CASTRAYSGANVLTF. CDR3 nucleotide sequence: TGTGCCAGCACCCGGGCTTATAGTGGGGCCAACGTCCTGACTTTC.

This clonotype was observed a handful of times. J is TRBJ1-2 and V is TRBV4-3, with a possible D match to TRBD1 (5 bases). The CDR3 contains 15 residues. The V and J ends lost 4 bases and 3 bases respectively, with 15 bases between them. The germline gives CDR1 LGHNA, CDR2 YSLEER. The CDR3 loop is CASSPGTSEDYGYTF. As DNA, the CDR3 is TGCGCCAGCAGCCCCGGGACGTCGGAGGACTATGGCTACACCTTC.

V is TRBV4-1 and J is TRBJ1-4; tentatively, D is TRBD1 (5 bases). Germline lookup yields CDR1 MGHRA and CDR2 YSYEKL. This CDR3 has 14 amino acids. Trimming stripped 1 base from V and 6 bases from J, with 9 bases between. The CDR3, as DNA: TGCGCCAGCAGCCAAGGCGGGGGATATGAAAAACTGTTTTTT. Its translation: CASSQGGGYEKLFF.

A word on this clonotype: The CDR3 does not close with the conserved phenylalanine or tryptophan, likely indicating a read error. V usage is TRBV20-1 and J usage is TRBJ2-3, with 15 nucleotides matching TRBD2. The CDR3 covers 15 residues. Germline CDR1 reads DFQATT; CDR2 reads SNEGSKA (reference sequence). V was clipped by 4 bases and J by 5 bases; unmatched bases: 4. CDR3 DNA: TGCAGTGCTAAGGGACTAGCGGGGGGTGTAGATACGCAGTATTGT. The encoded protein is CSAKGLAGGVDTQYC.